The rows below give T cell receptor beta chains drawn from one sample of a study of cytomegalovirus exposure and HLA in healthy donors. Only in-frame clones appear in the TCRdb table, and some are missing; sequencing was by immunoSEQ multiplex PCR. There are 110,000 to 150,000 clones in the sample; roughly 9.4% occur only once, and over 1.5% lies in the top ten. The sample consisted of PBMCs. The source is a male donor in good health and CMV-seronegative. The CDR3 runs from the conserved cysteine through the conserved F or W. The order of the fields is CDR3 protein, V gene.

CDR3: CSVRGTGDLNTEAFF; V: TRBV29-1
CDR3: CASSHGGRLDTEAFF; V: TRBV28
CDR3: CASSLEGVPAFF; V: TRBV5-1
CDR3: CASTRQGALDEQYF; V: TRBV7-6
CDR3: CASSPNTGYAEAFF; V: TRBV7-3
CDR3: CASRTGGLYEQYF; V: TRBV28
CDR3: CASSFTGMSGGEQYF; V: TRBV6-4
CDR3: CASRTQGGNQPQHF; V: TRBV27
CDR3: CASSLRIGADTQYF; V: TRBV27
CDR3: CASSYSLGTGNSPLHF; V: TRBV6-5
CDR3: CASSRTSGGETQYF; V: TRBV6-1
CDR3: CASSPGTSGLETQYF; V: TRBV6-6
CDR3: CASSIQGVSYGYTF; V: TRBV19
CDR3: CASSLELGDYGYTF; V: TRBV27
CDR3: CASSIGSGGWDIQYF; V: TRBV19
CDR3: CATSRALSETQYF; V: TRBV15
CDR3: CASSLWGPGNTIYF; V: TRBV7-2
CDR3: CSVAQGATQPQHF; V: TRBV29-1
CDR3: CASSDSTDTHSLAREQYF; V: TRBV2
CDR3: CASRQDRVYTF; V: TRBV19
CDR3: CASSLNGVVISPLHF; V: TRBV5-1
CDR3: CASSIASGPTEAFF; V: TRBV19
CDR3: CASSLDQASRTDTQYF; V: TRBV7-2
CDR3: CASSEERDREDEQFF; V: TRBV2
CDR3: CASSFGIAGGENIQYF; V: TRBV7-2
CDR3: CASSLTPTYEQYF; V: TRBV5-1
CDR3: CASSQAGPGMGNNEQFF; V: TRBV4-3
CDR3: CASSLQAPYEQYF; V: TRBV7-2
CDR3: CAISGQGSQPQHF; V: TRBV10-3
CDR3: CASREEGAYEQYF; V: TRBV5-1
CDR3: CASSLDRVGTEAFF; V: TRBV27
CDR3: CASRRGDRRNTEAFF; V: TRBV4-1
CDR3: CASSPARDTEAFF; V: TRBV5-5
CDR3: CASSTDRSPYEQYF; V: TRBV5-4
CDR3: CASSIGQSQETQYF; V: TRBV19
CDR3: CASSSSGGFESGYTF; V: TRBV7-9
CDR3: CSVELAGIITTGELFF; V: TRBV29-1
CDR3: CASSPPGAGNEQFF; V: TRBV5-1
CDR3: CASKRGEQYF; V: TRBV2
CDR3: CASRPPPPGQGTGANVLTF; V: TRBV2
CDR3: CASRSPGAEAFF; V: TRBV28
CDR3: CTSSHPEGGSGPYEQYF; V: TRBV1
CDR3: CASSPLYNEQFF; V: TRBV7-9
CDR3: CASSQDRLGGSEQFF; V: TRBV4-2
CDR3: CASSESGEGTYGYTF; V: TRBV10-2
CDR3: CASSSGLRKYEQYF; V: TRBV25-1
CDR3: CAISRTENTEAFF; V: TRBV10-3
CDR3: CASSLGQLFNSPLHF; V: TRBV5-8
CDR3: CATSKATSRQPQHF; V: TRBV15
CDR3: CASSPTGTSGYNEQFF; V: TRBV9
CDR3: CASSSGGTYEQYF; V: TRBV28
CDR3: CAISLRTGDTQYF; V: TRBV6-6
CDR3: CASSDFAGTSTDTQYF; V: TRBV6-1